The 20 T cell receptor beta chains below were found in one sample sequenced in a study of blood T cell repertoires in COVID-19. Repertoires were generated with immunoSEQ multiplex PCR, while TCRdb's copy carries only in-frame clones and drops some. The top ten clones hold around a sixth of a sample with roughly 100,000 clones, 80% of them seen once. Input material: peripheral blood. The receptor set was obtained from a woman aged 80 or older with active or convalescent COVID-19.

V gene TRBV6-2 or TRBV6-3 combines with J gene TRBJ2-1, with 14 bases lining up with TRBD2. The CDR3 loop spans 16 amino acids. Germline V lookup: CDR1 MNHEY, CDR2 SVGEGT. V dropped 6 bases and J dropped 6; count of bases not matched to a gene: 7. Here the CDR3 reads CASSRAGTSGSNEQFF. The CDR3 nucleotides read TGTGCCAGCAGCAGAGCCGGGACTAGCGGGAGCAATGAGCAGTTCTTC.

The chain carries TRBV7-8 and TRBJ1-3; D unclear. The germline V and J ends were trimmed by 4 bases and 2 bases, with 6 bases remaining between them. Per germline, CDR1 SGHVS and CDR2 FQNEAQ. The CDR3 runs 13 residues. CDR3 residues: CASSYQTGNTIYF. The CDR3, as DNA: TGTGCCAGCAGCTACCAGACTGGAAACACCATATATTTT. The variable domain in full, completed from reference TRBV7-8 and TRBJ1-3, reads GAGVSQSPRYKVAKRGQDVALRCDPISGHVSLFWYQQALGQGPEFLTYFQNEAQLDKSGLPSDRFFAERPEGSVSTLKIQRTQQEDSAVYLCASSYQTGNTIYFGEGSWLTVV.

This chain links TRBV6-1 with TRBJ1-6; D may be TRBD1 (6 bases). The germline gives CDR1 MNHNS, CDR2 SASEGT. The CDR3 length is 15 residues. V was clipped by 2 bases and J by 6 bases, with 11 bases between them. This CDR3 is CASSEFWGLNSPLHF. CDR3 in DNA: TGTGCCAGCAGTGAATTTTGGGGGCTTAATTCACCCCTCCACTTT.

V gene TRBV5-1 combines with J gene TRBJ2-2, with TRBD1 as a possible D gene (5 bases). CDR3 size: 16 residues. Germline CDR1 reads SGHRS; CDR2 reads YFSETQ. V lost 4 bases and J 6 bases, leaving 19 bases between the germline ends. CDR3 amino acids: CASSLFRTQGAGELFF. DNA of the CDR3: TGCGCCAGCAGCCTCTTCCGTACTCAGGGTGCCGGGGAGCTGTTTTTT.

V usage is TRBV6-5 and J usage is TRBJ2-3; 16 nucleotides match TRBD2. This CDR3 comprises 16 residues. In germline, CDR1 is MNHEY, CDR2 SVGAGI. Germline trimming cut 0 bases from V and 9 bases from J; bases unmatched to any gene: 3. This CDR3 reads CASSYSPGLAGGTQYF. The CDR3 nucleotides are TGTGCCAGCAGTTACTCACCGGGACTAGCGGGGGGGACGCAGTATTTT.

The genes are TRBV6-5 and TRBJ2-1; TRBD1 aligns across 8 bases. Germline trimming cut 5 bases from V and 11 bases from J; bases unmatched to any gene: 8. This CDR3 is built from 13 residues. Germline lookup yields CDR1 MNHEY and CDR2 SVGAGI. This CDR3 is CASSPRDRGKQFF. CDR3 sequence (DNA): TGTGCCAGCAGTCCCCGTGACAGGGGAAAGCAGTTCTTC.

The sample holds a few counts of this clone. The chain joins TRBV5-1 to TRBJ1-1; D ambiguous. The CDR3 contains 13 residues. Germline V CDR1 and CDR2: SGHRS, YFSETQ. V shed 2 bases and J shed 4 bases, with 9 bases lying between them. CDR3 sequence reads: CASSFSAGTEAFF. In nucleotides, the CDR3 is TGCGCCAGCAGCTTCTCGGCGGGCACTGAAGCTTTCTTT.

V and J are TRBV5-4 and TRBJ2-1; the match to TRBD1 covers 9 bases. This CDR3 region has 15 residues. J was trimmed by 9 bases and V by 0 bases; bases with no gene match: 7. Germline V gives CDR1 SGHNT, CDR2 YYREEE (reference sequence). The DNA of the CDR3 is TGTGCCAGCAGCTTGGGGGACAGGGTAGGGGGTGAGCAGTTCTTC. Protein product: CASSLGDRVGGEQFF.

V is TRBV7-2 and J is TRBJ2-6; D uncertain. Germline V gene lookup returns CDR1 SGHTA and CDR2 FQGNSA. This CDR3 has 16 residues. V was trimmed by 5 bases and J by 0 bases, leaving 11 bases between them. In DNA form, the CDR3 reads TGTGCCAGCAGCCCCCAATGGAGCTCTGGGGCCAACGTCCTGACTTTC. It is translated as CASSPQWSSGANVLTF. Based on the CDR3 plus reference TRBV7-2 and TRBJ2-6, the full variable domain is GAGVSQSPSNKVTEKGKDVELRCDPISGHTALYWYRQSLGQGLEFLIYFQGNSAPDKSGLPSDRFSAERTGGSVSTLTIQRTQQEDSAVYLCASSPQWSSGANVLTFGAGSRLTVL.

The chain joins TRBV27 to TRBJ1-6; 9 positions agree with TRBD1. This CDR3 is 14 amino acids long. Germline V CDR1 and CDR2: MNHEY, SMNVEV (reference sequence). With 7 bases clipped from V and 7 bases from J, the junction kept 5 bases outside the gene matches. CDR3: CASTSGTGNSPLHF. CDR3 sequence (DNA): TGTGCCAGCACCTCCGGGACAGGGAATTCACCCCTCCACTTT.

V and J are TRBV19 and TRBJ2-5; 10 bases agree with TRBD2. The CDR3 has 20 amino acids. The germline gives CDR1 LNHDA, CDR2 SQIVND (reference sequence). J gave up 1 base and V 0 bases, and 14 bases lay outside the gene matches. In nucleotides, the CDR3 is TGTGCCAGTAGTATAGATCGAGGACTAGCGGCCGCCCTCACCCAAGAGACCCAGTACTTC. Its protein product is CASSIDRGLAAALTQETQYF.

V and J are TRBV25-1 and TRBJ2-1; 7 bases are a match to TRBD2. Germline V lookup: CDR1 MGHDK, CDR2 SYGVNS. The CDR3 spans 15 residues. V trimming: 3 bases; J trimming: 4 bases; junction bases outside the gene matches: 6. The CDR3 loop reads CASSDNGGDYNEQFF. The CDR3 bases are TGTGCCAGCAGTGACAATGGGGGGGATTACAATGAGCAGTTCTTC.

The rearrangement uses TRBV6-5 and TRBJ2-1, with 9 bases fitting TRBD2. CDR3 length equals 15 residues. After removal of 7 bases from V and 6 bases from J, the junction contained 10 bases not matched to a gene. Germline loops: CDR1 MNHEY, CDR2 SVGAGI. CDR3 bases: TGTGCCAGCAACACGGGACTAGCAGGATCCAATGAGCAGTTCTTC. Translation gives CASNTGLAGSNEQFF.

The chain couples TRBV30 to TRBJ2-4; D is perhaps TRBD2 (7 bases). V was clipped by 0 bases and J by 1 base, with 16 bases between them. Per germline, CDR1 GTSNPN and CDR2 SVGIG (reference sequence). The length of the CDR3 is 17 residues. The CDR3 here is CAWSVGGAGLAKNIQYF. In DNA, the CDR3 is TGTGCCTGGAGTGTAGGGGGGGCAGGGCTCGCCAAAAACATTCAGTACTTC.

V usage is TRBV7-2 and J usage is TRBJ2-1; 7 bases are shared with TRBD2. Germline CDR1 reads SGHTA; CDR2 reads FQGNSA. This CDR3 region has 13 residues. J gave up 5 bases and V 6 bases, and 4 bases lay outside the gene matches. CDR3: CASRLTSDNEQFF. The CDR3 DNA sequence: TGTGCCAGCAGACTTACTAGCGACAATGAGCAGTTCTTC.

This sequence joins TRBV5-1 and TRBJ2-2; possibly TRBD2 for D (6 bases). V lost 4 bases to trimming and J lost 5 bases, with 9 bases between them. This CDR3 comprises 13 residues. CDR1 is SGHRS and CDR2 is YFSETQ in the germline V gene. The DNA of the CDR3 is TGCGCCAGCAGCGTCGGGGGAACCGGGGAGCTGTTTTTT. This encodes CASSVGGTGELFF.

By share, this clone ranks as large (0.1 to 1%). The rearrangement uses TRBV5-6 and TRBJ1-2; 9 positions agree with TRBD1. The CDR3 is made up of 16 amino acids. The ends lost 5 bases at V and 1 base at J; junction bases unmatched: 9. Germline V gene lookup returns CDR1 SGHDT and CDR2 YYEEEE. As DNA, the CDR3 is TGTGCCAGCAGTTCGGGACAGGGATTGGGTAACTATGGCTACACCTTC. This encodes CASSSGQGLGNYGYTF.

This clone was observed a single time. The chain is built from TRBV5-1 and TRBJ2-7; 11 bases fit TRBD2. Germline V gene lookup returns CDR1 SGHRS and CDR2 YFSETQ. Trimming took 3 bases from V and 4 from J; bases not matched to a gene: 12. CDR3 size: 17 residues. This CDR3 reads CASSSARPGLAVYEQYF. The CDR3 DNA is TGCGCCAGCAGCTCGGCGAGACCGGGACTAGCGGTTTACGAGCAGTACTTC.

The chain has TRBV23-1 and TRBJ1-6; 9 positions match TRBD1. TRBV23-1 is an ORF, with its function uncertain. The V gene end was trimmed by 7 bases and the J gene end by 6 bases; junction bases not matched to a gene: 7. The CDR3 has 15 residues. This chain's CDR3 is CASNIQGASNSPLHF. CDR3 DNA: TGCGCCAGCAATATACAGGGGGCGAGTAATTCACCCCTCCACTTT.

The chain couples TRBV4-1 to TRBJ2-5; tentative D call: TRBD1 (6 bases). The CDR3 length is 15 residues. The V gene lost 1 base and the J gene lost 5 bases, with 14 bases spanning the gap. Per germline, CDR1 MGHRA and CDR2 YSYEKL. As DNA, the CDR3 is TGCGCCAGCAGCCAAGGCCGCCAGGGGCAGGAGACCCAGTACTTC. This sequence encodes CASSQGRQGQETQYF.